This T cell receptor beta chain was recorded in a study of glioma-infiltrating T cells. CDR1 and CDR2 (germline): MNHNY, SVGAGI (reference sequence). This CDR3 spans 15 amino acids. The V gene lost 0 bases and the J gene lost 4 bases, with 12 bases spanning the gap. This clonotype was seen a few times. TCR alpha and beta CDR3 regions were amplified from RNA using iRepertoire nested multiplex PCR. Via MiXCR, TCRdb re-called the multiplex PCR reads, giving one row per CDR3 protein. The table records about 140,000 distinct CDR3 sequences, roughly two fifths of them present only once. Source material: glioma tissue, nonneoplastic brain tissue, or PBMCs (not recorded which). The chain recombines TRBV6-6 with TRBJ1-2; D possibly corresponds to TRBD1 (6 bases). The clonotype comes from a human donor with low-grade glioma or glioblastoma, undergoing nonglioma brain surgery, or in good health (not recorded which). The DNA of the CDR3 is TGTGCCAGCAGTTACTCGATTGCAGGGGCCTATGGCTACACCTTC. This codes for CASSYSIAGAYGYTF.